The sequence of this TCR beta chain was determined in a study of a mutant IDH1 vaccine in newly diagnosed glioma. Overall study: Treated patients were roughly 62% male, approximately 40% female, mean age approximately 42 years. Most patients had received both radiotherapy and temozolomide, the prior options being radiotherapy, temozolomide, or both. Study-wide results and limits: Whatever changes occurred in top peripheral T cell clonotypes seemed unrelated to pseudoprogression.

Data came from immunoSEQ multiplex PCR; TCRdb stores just in-frame clones and leaves some out. The table shows around 56,000 clones, with more than 90% occurring only once. Details on this clone: Antigen: not known.

Regarding time point: baseline, week 1 (first vaccination visit). Noted treatment: pre-vaccination baseline after standard-of-care therapy. The receptor comes from a man in his fifties or sixties with glioma. Source: PBMCs, taken from a glioma patient treated with radiotherapy, temozolomide or both.

The CDR3 sequence is CAWRLLGGDGYGYTF. The CDR3 nucleotides read TGTGCCTGGAGGTTGCTGGGGGGAGATGGGTATGGCTACACCTTC. V and J are TRBV30 and TRBJ1-2; D possibly corresponds to TRBD1 (5 bases). The V gene's germline CDR1 is GTSNPN and CDR2 SVGIG (reference sequence). This CDR3 contains 15 residues. V lost 3 bases, J lost 5 bases, and 19 bases lay in between.